The sample holds many counts of the clone carrying this T cell receptor beta chain. Its antigen remains unidentified. These data originate in a study of identical twins. Study results and limitations: Alpha sequences out of frame and shared by twins had excess low generation probability. Cord blood beta clonotypes that were abundant carried fewer insertions, and memory repertoires showed no such trend.

Template switching created a universal primer site, and the cDNA included unique molecular identifiers. MiXCR, run by TCRdb on the 5' RACE reads, gives a single entry per CDR3 protein. The data contain around 160,000 distinct CDR3 sequences, around 3.6% of them singletons. Each donor (without exception) was a healthy Caucasian. Sequencing was carried out using memory T cells sorted from blood. The receptor's source is a man aged 18 to 30 in good health.

CDR3: CASSVAGAFADTQYF. CDR3 sequence (DNA): TGTGCCAGCAGTGTAGCGGGAGCCTTCGCAGATACGCAGTATTTT. The chain uses TRBV28 and TRBJ2-3; TRBD2 aligns across 9 bases. After removal of 5 bases from V and 4 bases from J, the junction contained 7 bases not matched to a gene. Germline-derived CDR1 and CDR2 are MDHEN and SYDVKM. CDR3 length: 15 amino acids.